This is a list of T cell receptor beta chains from one sample in a study of human T cells and chemical hapten exposure. TCRdb processed the RACE reads anew with MiXCR; each CDR3 protein has one entry. Of about 46,000 distinct CDR3 sequences in the sample, over 3.5% were seen once. The specimen was whole blood. All receptors come from a female donor in good health. Some clones in this sample may be carry-over from other donors' samples. CDR3s include the opening cysteine and the closing phenylalanine or tryptophan. A D gene is named only where the DNA matches it firmly. Some rows have no size entry. The others give once, few or many, or a class for an expanded clone.

j_gene | v_gene | d_gene | abundance | CDR3nt | CDR3aa
TRBJ1-1 | TRBV5-1 | NA | NA | TGCGCCAGCGGCTCAACAGTGGGAACTGAAGCTTTCTTT | CASGSTVGTEAFF
TRBJ1-4 | TRBV7-2 | TRBD1 | many | TGTGCCAGCAGCACCCGGACAGGGGGCTATGAAAAACTGTTTTTT | CASSTRTGGYEKLFF
TRBJ1-4 | TRBV20-1 | NA | NA | TGCAGTGCTAGTCCCGGGGAAAAACTGTTTTTT | CSASPGEKLFF
TRBJ1-5 | TRBV3-1 | NA | many | TGTGCCAGCAGCCAAGACTTACGCAATCAGCCCCAGCATTTT | CASSQDLRNQPQHF
TRBJ1-3 | TRBV28 | NA | few | TGTGCCAGCAGTTTACCTCAGACAGAGCCTGGAAACACCATATATTTT | CASSLPQTEPGNTIYF
TRBJ2-7 | TRBV20-1 | TRBD1 | many | TGCAGTGCTAGTTACAGGGGAGCCCCCTACGAGCAGTACTTC | CSASYRGAPYEQYF
TRBJ2-7 | TRBV7-6 | NA | many | TGTGCCAGCAGCTTAGGGGAAGAAGGCGAGCAGTACTTC | CASSLGEEGEQYF
TRBJ2-2 | TRBV14 | NA | NA | TGTGCCAGCAGCCCGAGGGTTGGGACCGGGGAGCTGTTTTTT | CASSPRVGTGELFF
TRBJ2-5 | TRBV27 | NA | many | TGTGCCAGCAGTTTACGCGGATATGAAGAGACCCAGTACTTC | CASSLRGYEETQYF
TRBJ2-6 | TRBV10-3 | NA | many | TGTGCCATCCAGGGGACAATGCACCCTGGTGGGGCCAACGTCCTGACTTTC | CAIQGTMHPGGANVLTF
TRBJ1-2 | TRBV4-3 | TRBD1 | few | TGCGCCAGCAGCCAAGACGACAGGGTACAATACTTCACGGGCTACACCTTC | CASSQDDRVQYFTGYTF
TRBJ1-6 | TRBV7-9 | NA | medium-sized | TGTGCCAGCAGCTTTTTGGGACCAAATAATTCACCCCTCCACTTT | CASSFLGPNNSPLHF
TRBJ1-1 | TRBV3-1 | NA | many | TGTGCCAGCAGCCCGGAAGTATTCACTGAAGCTTTCTTT | CASSPEVFTEAFF
TRBJ1-1 | TRBV2 | NA | many | TGTGCCAGCAGTGAAGAGTCAGGGATGAACACTGAAGCTTTCTTT | CASSEESGMNTEAFF
TRBJ1-1 | TRBV3-1 | NA | NA | TGTGCCAGCAGGATGTGGGAGACGAGCACTGAAGCTTTCTTT | CASRMWETSTEAFF
TRBJ2-1 | TRBV6-1 | NA | many | TGTGCCAGCAGTGAAGTCCTTAGCTCCTACAATGAGCAGTTCTTC | CASSEVLSSYNEQFF
TRBJ1-6 | TRBV18 | NA | many | TGTGCCAGCTCACCACGAAGCGGGGGTGAACCCCTCCACTTT | CASSPRSGGEPLHF
TRBJ1-6 | TRBV5-1 | NA | many | TGCGCCAGCAGCTGGGTCGGAGAGCCAAGTCGGCCCCTCCACTTT | CASSWVGEPSRPLHF
TRBJ1-1 | TRBV18 | NA | many | TGTGCCAGCTCACCCCGTAATGTACAGGGAGGACGAAAGACTGAAGCTTTCTTT | CASSPRNVQGGRKTEAFF
TRBJ1-1 | TRBV6-2/TRBV6-3 | NA | few | TGTGCCAGCAGTTTCACACAGGGTTCGATATTCACTGAAGCTTTCTTT | CASSFTQGSIFTEAFF
TRBJ2-1 | TRBV14 | TRBD1 | many | TGTGCCAGCAGCCGCGGACAGGGGGCGAGTGAGCAGTTCTTC | CASSRGQGASEQFF
TRBJ2-5 | TRBV29-1 | NA | many | TGCAGCGTTGAAGGACTCGGGGGTGAGACCCAGTACTTC | CSVEGLGGETQYF
TRBJ1-5 | TRBV2 | NA | many | TGTGCCAGCAGTGTTCAGGGACTCGGGCCCCAGCATTTT | CASSVQGLGPQHF
TRBJ1-2 | TRBV20-1 | NA | many | TGCAGTGCAACAGGGCGGGGGAGAGGGGTTAACTATGGCTACACCTTC | CSATGRGRGVNYGYTF
TRBJ2-5 | TRBV20-1 | TRBD2 | many | TGCAGTGCCCAACCCACCGGGGGGGCGGGAGAGACCCAGTACTTC | CSAQPTGGAGETQYF
TRBJ1-5 | TRBV4-3 | NA | NA | TGCGCCAGCAGCCAAGAGGCAGGCCCCCTGCCCCAGCATTTT | CASSQEAGPLPQHF
TRBJ2-7 | TRBV28 | NA | many | TGTGCCAGCGGCGCGACAGATAGCTACGAGCAGTACTTC | CASGATDSYEQYF
TRBJ2-2 | TRBV7-2 | NA | medium-sized | TGTGCCAGCGGCACAGGGCGCCCGGTCGGGGAGCTGTTTTTT | CASGTGRPVGELFF
TRBJ1-1 | TRBV10-3 | NA | many | TGTGCCATCAGTGGGAATGAGGGGGACAAAGCTTTCTTT | CAISGNEGDKAFF
TRBJ2-2 | TRBV6-2/TRBV6-3 | NA | NA | TGTGCCAGCAGAGGGGGGGCTGAAACCGGGGAGCTGTTTTTT | CASRGGAETGELFF
TRBJ2-1 | TRBV24-1 | NA | many | TGTGCCACCAGTGATTTCGGCAGTCAACGCAATGAGCAGTTCTTC | CATSDFGSQRNEQFF
TRBJ2-3 | TRBV7-3 | TRBD2 | many | TGTGCCAGCAGCCAAAGCGGGGACACAGATACGCAGTATTTT | CASSQSGDTDTQYF
TRBJ1-6 | TRBV30 | TRBD1 | many | TGTGCCTGGAGGGGACAGCTCGATTCACCCCTCCACTTT | CAWRGQLDSPLHF
TRBJ1-1 | TRBV5-1 | NA | NA | TGCGCCAGCAGCTCCACCGGGACACCCGAGAACACTGAAGCTTTCTTT | CASSSTGTPENTEAFF
TRBJ2-2 | TRBV29-1 | NA | many | TGCAGCGTTGATACTTCGAACACCGGGGAGCTGTTTTTT | CSVDTSNTGELFF
TRBJ2-3 | TRBV5-1 | NA | many | TGCGCCAGCGGTCCACGGGCCACAGATACGCAGTATTTT | CASGPRATDTQYF
TRBJ2-3 | TRBV4-3 | NA | few | TGCGCCAGCAGCCTTACAGGGTTTAGCACAGATACGCAGTATTTT | CASSLTGFSTDTQYF
TRBJ1-5 | TRBV27 | NA | many | TGTGCCAGCAGGCAGCTATCCGGGCCCCCTAATCAGCCCCAGCATTTT | CASRQLSGPPNQPQHF
TRBJ2-5 | TRBV7-9 | NA | many | TGTGCCAGCAGCTTGGTGACAGAGATACAAGAGACCCAGTACTTC | CASSLVTEIQETQYF
TRBJ2-1 | TRBV5-1 | NA | NA | TGCGCCAGCAGCTTGGCTCGTAGGGCTTACAATGAGCAGTTCTTC | CASSLARRAYNEQFF
TRBJ1-6 | TRBV20-1 | NA | NA | TGCAGTGCTAGAGATTACGAAAATTCACCCCTCCACTTT | CSARDYENSPLHF
TRBJ2-7 | TRBV4-3 | NA | many | TGCGCCAGCAGCCAATTTTATCGAGACAACTCCTACGAGCAGTACTTC | CASSQFYRDNSYEQYF
TRBJ2-3 | TRBV28 | NA | many | TGTGCCAGCAGTACTCTTGCGACGCAGTATTTT | CASSTLATQYF
TRBJ1-5 | TRBV12-3/TRBV12-4 | NA | NA | TGTGCCAGCAGCCCCAACAGTAATCAGCCCCAGCATTTT | CASSPNSNQPQHF
TRBJ1-6 | TRBV3-1 | NA | many | TGTGCCAGCAGCCGTTTGGACAGTACGAGCTCCTATAATTCACCCCTCCACTTT | CASSRLDSTSSYNSPLHF
TRBJ2-5 | TRBV10-3 | TRBD2 | many | TGTGCCATTGGTGGGGGGGAAGAGACCCAGTACTTC | CAIGGGEETQYF
TRBJ1-5 | TRBV28 | NA | many | TGTGCCAGCAGTTTTAGGGAGGGCTATAGCAATCAGCCCCAGCATTTT | CASSFREGYSNQPQHF
TRBJ2-1 | TRBV7-2 | NA | many | TGTGCCAGCAGCTTACGGTTCGGTGGCAATGAGCAGTTCTTC | CASSLRFGGNEQFF
TRBJ2-7 | TRBV5-6 | NA | many | TGTGCCAGCAGCTCCACAGCCGCCTCCTACGAGCAGTACTTC | CASSSTAASYEQYF